This T cell receptor beta chain stems from a study of blood T cell repertoires in COVID-19. Study details: COVID-19 samples from acute and convalescent phases originated in the United States, Italy and Spain. The analysed material was cDNA or gDNA that came from T cells, B-cell-depleted T cells, or PBMCs.

In the source study's methods: Nucleated cell number was recorded as an estimate derived from reference gene primer amplification. Measured with immunoSEQ multiplex PCR; TCRdb has only the in-frame clones, and not every one. V and J calls and clone size are those listed in that table; D and trimming were worked out from the DNA. The sample has around 40,000 clones, approximately 90% seen once. Germline trimming cut 6 bases from V and 5 bases from J; bases unmatched to any gene: 6. The CDR3 has 14 amino acids. Germline V gives CDR1 ENHRY, CDR2 SYGVKD. This clone appeared once. This chain uses TRBV10-3 with TRBJ2-1, with TRBD1 matching 8 bases. The sequence derives from a man in his forties or fifties with COVID-19, enrolled during active disease. What was sequenced was peripheral blood. CDR3 amino acids: CAIRTGAGDNEQFF. DNA for the CDR3: TGTGCCATCAGGACAGGGGCAGGGGACAATGAGCAGTTCTTC.